The T cell receptor (beta chain) under discussion was sequenced for a study of blood T cell repertoires in COVID-19. V gave up 7 bases and J gave up 1 base; unmatched junction bases: 2. Germline loops: CDR1 SQVTM, CDR2 ANQGSEA. This CDR3 is 14 amino acids long. Only in-frame clones appear in the TCRdb table, and some are missing; sequencing was by immunoSEQ multiplex PCR. The sample has over 400,000 clones, 70% to 90% seen once. The V gene is TRBV29-1, the J gene TRBJ2-2; 11 nucleotides agree with TRBD2. Sample: peripheral blood. The clonotype originates from a human donor in a cohort sampled during active COVID-19. The CDR3 DNA is TGCAGCGGAGGACTAGCGGGGAACACCGGGGAGCTGTTTTTT. Amino acid sequence: CSGGLAGNTGELFF.